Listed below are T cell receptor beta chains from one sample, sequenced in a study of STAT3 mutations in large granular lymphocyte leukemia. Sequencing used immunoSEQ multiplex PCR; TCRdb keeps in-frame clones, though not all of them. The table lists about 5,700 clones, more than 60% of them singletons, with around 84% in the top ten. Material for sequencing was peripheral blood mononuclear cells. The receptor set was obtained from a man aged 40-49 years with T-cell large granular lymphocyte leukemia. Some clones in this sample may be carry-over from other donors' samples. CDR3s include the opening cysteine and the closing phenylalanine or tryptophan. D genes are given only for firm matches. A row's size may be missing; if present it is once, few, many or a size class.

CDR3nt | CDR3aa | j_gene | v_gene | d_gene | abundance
TGCGCCAGCGCCCAGGGAAATCTGAACACTGAAGCTTTCTTT | CASAQGNLNTEAFF | TRBJ1-1 | TRBV10-1 | NA | NA
TGCGCCAGCAGCCAACTAGCGGGAGGGGCCTACAATGAGCAGTTCTTC | CASSQLAGGAYNEQFF | TRBJ2-1 | TRBV4-3 | TRBD2 | NA
TGTGCCAGCAGTTCAGCGCGTATTAGCAATCAGCCCCAGCATTTT | CASSSARISNQPQHF | TRBJ1-5 | TRBV6-5 | NA | NA
TGTGCCAGCAGTACCGGGGCTCAAATCGGAAACACCATATATTTT | CASSTGAQIGNTIYF | TRBJ1-3 | TRBV21-1 | NA | NA
TGCGCCAGCAGCTCCCGACTAGACGTCGAGCAGTACTTC | CASSSRLDVEQYF | TRBJ2-7 | TRBV5-1 | NA | few
TGTGCCAGCAGTTTATCGGCGTGGGGACAGGGAGCCTCTGGGGCCAACGTCCTGACTTTC | CASSLSAWGQGASGANVLTF | TRBJ2-6 | TRBV27 | TRBD1 | NA
TGTGCCAGCTCACCGGGGGGAAGCAATCAGCCCCAGCATTTT | CASSPGGSNQPQHF | TRBJ1-5 | TRBV18 | NA | NA
TGCGCCAGCAGTGGAGGGAACACTGAAGCTTTCTTT | CASSGGNTEAFF | TRBJ1-1 | TRBV10-2 | NA | NA
TGTGCCAGCAGCTTAGACCCGCGCCGGAGCTCCTACAATGAGCAGTTCTTC | CASSLDPRRSSYNEQFF | TRBJ2-1 | TRBV7-9 | NA | NA
TGTGCCAGCAGTTCTGCCCGGGACAGGGGGTACACTGAAGCTTTCTTT | CASSSARDRGYTEAFF | TRBJ1-1 | TRBV28 | TRBD1 | once
TGTGCCAGCAGGCGTCTAGCGGTCTACGAGCAGTACTTC | CASRRLAVYEQYF | TRBJ2-7 | TRBV28 | TRBD2 | NA
TGTGCCAGCTCTCACGGGGAGAACACTGAAGCTTTCTTT | CASSHGENTEAFF | TRBJ1-1 | TRBV27 | NA | NA
TGTGCCAGCAGCCAAAGATTGGGACAATACAATGAGCAGTTCTTC | CASSQRLGQYNEQFF | TRBJ2-1 | TRBV21-1 | NA | NA
TGTGCCAGCTCCCGGGACAGGGTAGGCACCGGGGAGCTGTTTTTT | CASSRDRVGTGELFF | TRBJ2-2 | TRBV27 | TRBD1 | few
TGTGCCTGGAGTGCCCGGGGAAATCAGCCCCAGCATTTT | CAWSARGNQPQHF | TRBJ1-5 | TRBV30 | NA | NA
TGTGCCAGCAGCAGCAAGGACAGGGTTTACAATGAGCAGTTCTTC | CASSSKDRVYNEQFF | TRBJ2-1 | TRBV7-8 | TRBD1 | NA
TGTGCCAGCAGCTTAGGAGGTGAGCAGTTCTTC | CASSLGGEQFF | TRBJ2-1 | TRBV6-5 | NA | NA
TGTGCCAGCAATCTGCGGGACAAGCATGGCTACACCTTC | CASNLRDKHGYTF | TRBJ1-2 | TRBV28 | NA | NA
TGTGCCAGCAGTTTATGGGCGGTGCGGGGATTCTACAATGAGCAGTTCTTC | CASSLWAVRGFYNEQFF | TRBJ2-1 | TRBV27 | NA | NA
TGTGCCAGCAGCTCGGGACTCACTCACAATGAGCAGTTCTTC | CASSSGLTHNEQFF | TRBJ2-1 | TRBV7-3 | NA | NA
TGTGCCTGGAGTGTACGTCGGGAGACAGGGAACTATGGCTACACCTTC | CAWSVRRETGNYGYTF | TRBJ1-2 | TRBV30 | TRBD1 | NA
TGTGCCAGCAGCCCGCGGACAGACTCCTACGAGCAGTACTTC | CASSPRTDSYEQYF | TRBJ2-7 | TRBV5-8 | NA | NA
TGTGCCAGCAGCGTGATGGGGCAGGTGAATGAGCAGTTCTTC | CASSVMGQVNEQFF | TRBJ2-1 | TRBV9 | NA | NA
TGTGCCAGCAGTCAGGAGTACACCGGGGAGCTGTTTTTT | CASSQEYTGELFF | TRBJ2-2 | TRBV5-4 | NA | NA
TGTGCCAGCAGCGCCGGGACTAGCGGGAGGGGGAACACCGGGGAGCTGTTTTTT | CASSAGTSGRGNTGELFF | TRBJ2-2 | TRBV7-9 | TRBD2 | NA
TGTGCCAGCAGCACCGGGACTAGCGGGGCCGGGACCGGGGAGCTGTTTTTT | CASSTGTSGAGTGELFF | TRBJ2-2 | TRBV11-1 | TRBD2 | NA
TGTGCCAGCAGTACCATTAGCGTACCCACGCAGTATTTT | CASSTISVPTQYF | TRBJ2-3 | TRBV28 | NA | once
TGTGCCAGCAGCTTAACAGGGGAGGCCTACGAGCAGTACTTC | CASSLTGEAYEQYF | TRBJ2-7 | TRBV7-2 | NA | NA
TGTGCCAGCAGTGAATTCAGGGGCGGCACAGATACGCAGTATTTT | CASSEFRGGTDTQYF | TRBJ2-3 | TRBV25-1 | NA | NA
TGTGCCAGCAGCTTGGGGGCAGCGGGAGGACGCACAGATACGCAGTATTTT | CASSLGAAGGRTDTQYF | TRBJ2-3 | TRBV7-2 | TRBD2 | NA
TGTGCCAGCAGCTCGACAGGGCACGGAAACACCATATATTTT | CASSSTGHGNTIYF | TRBJ1-3 | TRBV6-5 | TRBD1 | NA
TGTGCCAGCAGTTTATGGTTGGGCACCGGGGAGCTGTTTTTT | CASSLWLGTGELFF | TRBJ2-2 | TRBV27 | NA | NA
TGTGCCAGCAGCTTAGCTCTCAGGGACACTGAAGCTTTCTTT | CASSLALRDTEAFF | TRBJ1-1 | TRBV7-9 | NA | few
TGTGCCAGCAGCTTGCCGGGAGGTGAAAAACTGTTTTTT | CASSLPGGEKLFF | TRBJ1-4 | TRBV4-2 | NA | NA
TGTGCCAGCAGCTTAGCGGGAGGGACTTTAGAGACCCAGTACTTC | CASSLAGGTLETQYF | TRBJ2-5 | TRBV5-6 | TRBD2 | NA
TGTGCCAGTAGTAGCGGGAGTCGAGGCAATGAGCAGTTCTTC | CASSSGSRGNEQFF | TRBJ2-1 | TRBV19 | TRBD2 | NA
TGCGCCAGCAGCTTGACCCAGCCGGGGGAGACCCAGTACTTC | CASSLTQPGETQYF | TRBJ2-5 | TRBV5-1 | NA | NA
TGTGCCAGCAGCTTGAGAGGGGTCTACGAGCAGTACTTC | CASSLRGVYEQYF | TRBJ2-7 | TRBV4-2 | NA | NA
TGCGCCAGCAGGAAACAAGTGAACACTGAAGCTTTCTTT | CASRKQVNTEAFF | TRBJ1-1 | TRBV5-1 | NA | NA
TGTGCCAGCAGTGGCGAGGGATGGGACTCCCAGTTCTTC | CASSGEGWDSQFF | TRBJ2-1 | TRBV6-1 | NA | NA
TGCGCCAGCAGCCAGACTAGCGGGACAGCTGGGGCCAACGTCCTGACTTTC | CASSQTSGTAGANVLTF | TRBJ2-6 | TRBV4-3 | TRBD2 | NA
TGTGCCAGCAGCTTCAGGACAGGGGATTCCTACGAGCAGTACTTC | CASSFRTGDSYEQYF | TRBJ2-7 | TRBV5-6 | TRBD1 | NA
TGTGCCAGCTCACCACGCTTGGACAGGGAGTACTATGGCTACACCTTC | CASSPRLDREYYGYTF | TRBJ1-2 | TRBV18 | TRBD1 | NA
TGCGCCAGCAGCACGCTTGGTCTAAAGATAGTCCACGAGCAGTACTTC | CASSTLGLKIVHEQYF | TRBJ2-7 | TRBV5-1 | NA | NA
TGTGCCACCGGACACAGATACAATGAGCAGTTCTTC | CATGHRYNEQFF | TRBJ2-1 | TRBV7-9 | NA | NA
TGTGCCAGCAGTGCATGGACGGACAGCAATCAGCCCCAGCATTTT | CASSAWTDSNQPQHF | TRBJ1-5 | TRBV2 | NA | NA
TGTGCCGGGGGACAGAGCTACGAGCAGTACTTC | CAGGQSYEQYF | TRBJ2-7 | TRBV30 | TRBD1 | few
TGTGCCAGCAGCTTCCAAGCGGGTCGCTCCTACGAGCAGTACTTC | CASSFQAGRSYEQYF | TRBJ2-7 | TRBV7-2 | NA | once
TGTGCCAGCAGTATAGACAGGAGCAACGGCTACACCTTC | CASSIDRSNGYTF | TRBJ1-2 | TRBV2 | NA | NA
TGTGCCAGCAGTCCCTCAGTAGCGGGAGGCCACGAGCAGTACTTC | CASSPSVAGGHEQYF | TRBJ2-7 | TRBV27 | TRBD2 | NA
TGTGCCAGCAGCTTAGGTCTGGCTAGCGGGAGTATTGGGTACGAGCAGTACTTC | CASSLGLASGSIGYEQYF | TRBJ2-7 | TRBV7-6 | TRBD2 | once